This T cell receptor (beta chain) stems from a study of shared clonotypes between healthy human individuals. Findings and limits, study-wide: Clonotype sharing among donors was thought likely to change with sequencing depth. Since donors were few, the genetic and exposure-history diversity represented was limited.

CDR3 size: 14 residues. Trimming pared 2 bases from V and 4 bases from J, leaving 12 bases between. CDR1 is SGDLS and CDR2 is YYNGEE in the germline V gene. Method: immunoSEQ multiplex PCR; TCRdb's copy keeps in-frame clones and lacks some. There are 2 million to 2.5 million clones in the sample; 85% to 95% occur only once, and around 0.13% lies in the top ten. A note on this clone: Its antigen is as yet unknown.

Donors were healthy HIV-negative adults without recent acute infections or vaccinations. Those who donated, Caucasian adults without exception, all lived in Nashville, Tennessee. The V and J genes are TRBV9 and TRBJ1-1, with D perhaps matching TRBD1 (5 bases). The source of this sequence is a young man in good health. Sequencing was done on a sample of naive CD4+ T cells sorted from blood. The subset was: CD45RA+ positively selected. For the CDR3, the DNA is TGTGCCAGCAGCGTGCAGGGTGAGGGCACTGAAGCTTTCTTT. Amino acids: CASSVQGEGTEAFF. The full variable domain, with the rest looked up from reference TRBV9 and TRBJ1-1, is DSGVTQTPKHLITATGQRVTLRCSPRSGDLSVYWYQQSLDQGLQFLIQYYNGEERAKGNILERFSAQQFPDLHSELNLSSLELGDSALYFCASSVQGEGTEAFFGQGTRLTVV.